The clone carrying this TCR beta chain was observed at least ten times. The antigen is not known. TCRdb reanalysed the 5' RACE reads using MiXCR and keeps one entry per CDR3 protein. The table includes 50,000 or so distinct CDR3 sequences, 9.3% detected once. This sample is drawn from a study of T-cell memory formation after mild COVID-19. Study results and caveats: A second wave expanding day 15 to 37 was CD4+-biased; contracting clones were balanced. Pre-infection memory already had some responding clones, implying cross-reactive memory joined. The CD4+ clones that contracted clustered mainly within CM and EM, and the CD8+ clones concentrated in EMRA. Researchers could not confirm that second-wave clones peaking on day 37 targeted SARS-CoV-2.

This sequence was found in an adult woman who had mild COVID-19 (a few samples of this study predate the infection). Cell type and time point are not known. Material for sequencing was PBMCs or a T cell subset sorted from them (not recorded which).

CDR3 coding DNA: TGTGCCAGCAGTGGGACAGTGGGGACCTACAATGAGCAGTTCTTC. Encoded protein: CASSGTVGTYNEQFF. The chain couples TRBV25-1 to TRBJ2-1; TRBD1 might be the D (6 bases). Trimming took 4 bases from V and 2 from J, leaving 12 bases between them. The CDR3 length is 15 residues. Germline V lookup: CDR1 MGHDK, CDR2 SYGVNS.